This T cell receptor (beta chain) appears in the sequencing data of a study of T cell changes during pregnancy in multiple sclerosis. This CDR3 is built from 13 residues. Between the trimmed V and J ends, which lost 5 bases and 7 bases, there was a span of 9 bases. The germline CDR1 and CDR2 sequences are MNHNS and SASEGT. The assay was immunoSEQ multiplex PCR, and TCRdb's table has in-frame clones only and misses some. The table lists around 75,000 clones, around 94% of them singletons. The chain combines TRBV6-1 with TRBJ2-6, with D tentatively TRBD1 (6 bases). The receptor comes from a female donor with multiple sclerosis, enrolled in a pregnancy study. Sequenced here: CD4+ T cells from peripheral blood mononuclear cells, sampled after pregnancy. The CDR3 reads CASSFGGANVLTF. As DNA, the CDR3 is TGTGCCAGCAGTTTTGGGGGCGCCAACGTCCTGACTTTC.